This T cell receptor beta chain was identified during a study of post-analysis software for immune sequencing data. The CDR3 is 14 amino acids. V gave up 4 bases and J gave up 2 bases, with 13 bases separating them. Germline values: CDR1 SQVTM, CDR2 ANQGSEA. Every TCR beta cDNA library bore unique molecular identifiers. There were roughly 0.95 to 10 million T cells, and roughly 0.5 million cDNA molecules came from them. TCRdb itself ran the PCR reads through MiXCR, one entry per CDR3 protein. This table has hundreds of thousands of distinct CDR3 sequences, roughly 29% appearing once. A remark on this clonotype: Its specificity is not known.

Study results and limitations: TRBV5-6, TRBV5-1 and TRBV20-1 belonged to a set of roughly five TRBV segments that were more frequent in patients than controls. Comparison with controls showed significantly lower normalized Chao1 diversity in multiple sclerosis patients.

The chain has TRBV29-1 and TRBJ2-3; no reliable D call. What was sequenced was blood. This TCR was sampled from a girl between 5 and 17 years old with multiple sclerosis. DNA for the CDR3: TGCAGCGTTGGTTCCCTCTTAATCACAGATACGCAGTATTTT. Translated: CSVGSLLITDTQYF.